The 22 T cell receptor beta chains presented below share a single source sample, sequenced in a study of early T cells in non-severe SARS-CoV-2 infection listed by TCRdb under 2021. The library was made by 5' RACE. The reads were generated on a NextSeq 500. The public reads were reprocessed in TCRdb via fastp at Q25 and MiXCR, keeping in-frame beta chains. A single entry per CDR3 protein holds the most common genes and DNA from its merged rows. A total of about 82,000 distinct CDR3 sequences appear in this sample, about 12% of them only once. The top ten constitute 5.5% to 7.5% of the sample. Sequencing was performed on whole blood. The receptors derive from an adult who was a healthcare worker with PCR-confirmed SARS-CoV-2 infection or an uninfected control (not recorded which).

This clonotype was seen more than once but under ten times. J is TRBJ2-5 and V is TRBV30, with D hard to call. Trimming left V 1 base short and J 1 base short, with 10 bases between. The CDR3 runs to 14 residues. The germline gives CDR1 GTSNPN, CDR2 SVGIG (reference sequence). Here the CDR3 reads CAWSGHQVQETQYF. In DNA, the CDR3 is TGTGCCTGGAGTGGCCACCAGGTCCAAGAGACCCAGTACTTC.

In this sample, this clonotype turned up many times. The chain employs TRBV7-6 and TRBJ1-4, with D hard to call. The CDR3 sequence is 16 residues long. Looked up from germline, CDR1 is SGHVS and CDR2 is FNYEAQ. Deletions cut 5 bases from V and 0 bases from J, with 13 bases between. This chain's CDR3 is CASSSQTGTTNEKLFF. CDR3 sequence (DNA): TGTGCCAGCAGCAGCCAAACCGGGACAACTAATGAAAAACTGTTTTTT.

CDR3 residues: CASSQESYLEQYF. In nucleotides, the CDR3 is TGCGCCAGCAGCCAAGAGTCTTACCTCGAGCAGTACTTC. The J gene is TRBJ2-7, the V gene TRBV4-1; D is unresolved. Germline assignment: CDR1 MGHRA and CDR2 YSYEKL. V shed 0 bases and J shed 6 bases, with 9 bases lying between them. The CDR3 is 13 amino acids.

The chain recombines TRBV29-1 with TRBJ2-2; TRBD2 matches 7 bases. This CDR3 is 13 amino acids long. V was pared by 7 bases and J by 5 bases, with 7 bases of the junction left unmatched. Germline V CDR1 and CDR2: SQVTM, ANQGSEA. CDR3 bases: TGCAGCGCCCGGGGAGGGTTGACCGGGGAGCTGTTTTTT. Encoded protein: CSARGGLTGELFF.

This clonotype was seen a handful of times. The chain uses TRBV28 and TRBJ1-2; D is unclear. Germline V gene data show CDR1 as MDHEN and CDR2 as SYDVKM. Trimming removed 1 base from V and 4 bases from J, with 10 bases in between. This CDR3 has 14 amino acids. In nucleotides, the CDR3 is TGTGCCAGCAGTTTATCCCGCAAATCCTATGGCTACACCTTC. Translation gives CASSLSRKSYGYTF.

This clonotype came up a few times. The genes are TRBV20-1 and TRBJ2-3, with 8 bases that match TRBD2. J was trimmed by 1 base and V by 2 bases; bases with no gene match: 14. Per the germline V gene, CDR1 is DFQATT and CDR2 is SNEGSKA (reference sequence). This CDR3 has 18 amino acids. The CDR3 sequence: CSARPDSGTRLRTDTQYF. The CDR3 nucleotides are TGCAGTGCTAGACCAGATAGTGGGACTAGGCTACGCACAGATACGCAGTATTTT.

This clonotype was found a few times. The chain combines TRBV7-9 with TRBJ1-4; tentatively, D is TRBD1 (6 bases). Looked up from germline, CDR1 is SEHNR and CDR2 is FQNEAQ (reference sequence). The V and J ends lost 2 bases and 2 bases respectively, with 9 bases between them. The length of the CDR3 is 15 residues. For the CDR3, the DNA is TGTGCCAGCAGCTTAATGGGGGGCACTAATGAAAAACTGTTTTTT. It encodes CASSLMGGTNEKLFF.

This clonotype was recorded at least ten times. V is TRBV7-8 and J is TRBJ2-7; D is unclear. The CDR3 is 13 amino acids. Germline CDR1 reads SGHVS; CDR2 reads FQNEAQ. V was trimmed by 5 bases and J by 2 bases, leaving 10 bases between them. The CDR3 here is CASSIINTYEQYF. The CDR3 coding sequence is TGTGCCAGCAGCATCATTAACACCTACGAGCAGTACTTC.

This chain connects TRBV7-3 to TRBJ2-2; D not certain. V was pared by 1 base and J by 0 bases, with 9 bases between. CDR1 is SGHTA, CDR2 FQGTGA, per germline. The CDR3 is 16 amino acids. The CDR3 nucleotides read TGTGCCAGCAGCTTAATGGTCCCCGCGAACACCGGGGAGCTGTTTTTT. Translated: CASSLMVPANTGELFF.

This clonotype has a count of ten or more. The rearrangement uses TRBV27 and TRBJ2-7; perhaps TRBD1 as D (7 bases). This CDR3 contains 14 residues. Per germline, CDR1 MNHEY and CDR2 SMNVEV (reference sequence). Trimming took 5 bases from V and 4 from J, leaving 15 bases between them. CDR3: CASSIRQGGYEQYF. The CDR3 bases are TGTGCCAGCAGTATACGACAGGGAGGATACGAGCAGTACTTC.

Many counts were recorded for this clonotype. The chain combines TRBV28 with TRBJ2-7; possibly TRBD1 or TRBD2 for D (5 bases each). This CDR3 contains 13 residues. The germline V gene encodes CDR1 MDHEN and CDR2 SYDVKM. The V and J ends lost 8 bases and 10 bases respectively, with 21 bases between them. In DNA, the CDR3 is TGTGCCAGCCTTCGGGACGACACGTACGCTCAGTACTTC. Its protein product is CASLRDDTYAQYF.

V usage is TRBV5-4 and J usage is TRBJ1-1; possible D gene TRBD1, 6 bases. Trimming removed 5 bases from V and 0 bases from J, with 11 bases in between. Looked up from germline, CDR1 is SGHNT and CDR2 is YYREEE (reference sequence). This CDR3 comprises 14 residues. The CDR3 bases are TGTGCCAGCAGTCGAGACAGGATGAACACTGAAGCTTTCTTT. This translates into CASSRDRMNTEAFF.

V usage is TRBV20-1 and J usage is TRBJ2-7; 11 bases line up with TRBD2. The J segment lost 4 bases and the V segment lost 5 bases, leaving 10 bases of the junction unmatched. The CDR3 has 15 amino acids. Germline lookup yields CDR1 DFQATT and CDR2 SNEGSKA (reference sequence). The CDR3 sequence: CSASATSGRNYEQYF. CDR3 nucleotide sequence: TGCAGTGCTTCCGCAACTAGCGGGAGAAATTACGAGCAGTACTTC.

The chain joins TRBV6-2 or TRBV6-3 to TRBJ1-1, with TRBD1 matching 7 bases. The CDR3 consists of 14 residues. V gave up 0 bases and J gave up 8 bases; unmatched junction bases: 6. Germline CDR1 is MNHEY and CDR2 is SVGEGT. CDR3: CASSYSPGQREAFF. In DNA, the CDR3 is TGTGCCAGCAGTTACTCCCCGGGACAGAGGGAAGCTTTCTTT.

A single count supports this clonotype. The chain has TRBV12-3 or TRBV12-4 and TRBJ1-2; possibly TRBD1 for D (6 bases). This CDR3 has 13 residues. V was trimmed by 4 bases and J by 6 bases, leaving 12 bases between them. The CDR3 coding sequence is TGTGCCAGCAGTTGGCGGACAGTCCATGGCTACACCTTC. This codes for CASSWRTVHGYTF.

In nucleotides, the CDR3 is TGTGCCAGCAGCCAGCGGGACTTCCTCAACTATGGCTACACCTTC. Translating gives CASSQRDFLNYGYTF. The rearrangement joins TRBV7-9 to TRBJ1-2; D is possibly TRBD1 (5 bases). V gave up 5 bases and J gave up 2 bases, with 15 bases separating them. Germline CDR1 reads SEHNR; CDR2 reads FQNEAQ (reference sequence). This CDR3 region has 15 residues.

This clonotype appeared many times. The V and J genes are TRBV7-9 and TRBJ2-3; D assignment may be TRBD1 or TRBD2 (7 bases each). Trimming cost V 4 bases and J 0 bases, with 14 bases left between them. In germline, CDR1 is SEHNR, CDR2 FQNEAQ (reference sequence). The CDR3 has 16 residues. The CDR3 protein is CASSSRQGGSTDTQYF. CDR3 coding DNA: TGTGCCAGCAGCTCTAGACAGGGAGGGAGCACAGATACGCAGTATTTT.

In this sample, this clonotype turned up a few times. The chain is built from TRBV27 and TRBJ1-4, with 8 bases identical to TRBD1. V dropped 5 bases and J dropped 5; count of bases not matched to a gene: 10. In germline, CDR1 is MNHEY, CDR2 SMNVEV (reference sequence). The CDR3 is 16 residues long. The CDR3 here is CASSPLVRDRNEKLFF. Written as DNA, the CDR3 is TGTGCCAGCAGTCCGCTCGTCCGGGACAGGAATGAAAAACTGTTTTTT.

This clonotype was counted a few times. The genes are TRBV6-5 and TRBJ2-7, with TRBD2 matching 10 bases. The CDR3 extends over 15 amino acids. Trimming at V came to 4 bases and at J to 3 bases, leaving 6 bases not matched to a gene. Germline CDR1 and CDR2: MNHEY and SVGAGI. The CDR3 loop reads CASSSPGLAVYEQYF. The CDR3, as DNA: TGTGCCAGCAGTTCCCCCGGACTAGCGGTCTACGAGCAGTACTTC.

This clonotype occurred a few times. Relative to the germline gene, one junction end is altered; a read error may explain this. The chain combines TRBV29-1 with TRBJ1-2; 7 bases fit TRBD1. CDR1 is SQVTM, CDR2 ANQGSEA, per germline. The CDR3 has 12 amino acids. The CDR3 sequence is CSVDRDSYGHTF. As DNA, the CDR3 is TGCAGCGTCGACAGGGACAGCTATGGCCACACCTTC.

V gene TRBV2 combines with J gene TRBJ1-5, with 7 bases fitting TRBD1. CDR1 and CDR2 (germline): SNHLY, FYNNEI. The CDR3 spans 12 residues. V trimming: 6 bases; J trimming: 11 bases; junction bases outside the gene matches: 7. CDR3: CASRTTGATQHF. CDR3 in DNA: TGTGCCAGCAGAACTACAGGGGCGACCCAGCATTTT.

V and J are TRBV11-2 and TRBJ2-7; D possibly matches TRBD1 or TRBD2 (5 bases each). V was clipped by 1 base and J by 5 bases, with 9 bases between them. Germline loops: CDR1 SGHAT, CDR2 FQNNGV. This CDR3 spans 13 amino acids. CDR3 amino acids: CASSLGMGDEQYF. As DNA, the CDR3 is TGTGCCAGCAGCTTAGGTATGGGGGACGAGCAGTACTTC.